The T cell receptor beta chain under discussion was sequenced for a study of shared clonotypes between healthy human individuals. Germline CDR1 LGHNA, CDR2 YSLEER. The V and J ends lost 1 base and 6 bases, in that order; junction bases with no gene match: 13. This CDR3 contains 17 residues. Comments on this clone: What it binds is unknown.

Notes on the study in general: An anticipated effect of sequencing depth on clonotype sharing among donors was recognized. Among the subsets, naive ones generally showed larger estimated richness than memory ones.

Libraries were prepared by immunoSEQ multiplex PCR; TCRdb keeps only in-frame clonotypes and omits some of them. The sample comprises about 1 million clones, 65% to 75% of which are singletons, and around 1.5% rests with the top ten. The receptor comes from a man aged 18 to 30 in good health. This sequence joins TRBV4-3 and TRBJ2-5; 8 bases fit TRBD2. The material sequenced was memory CD4+ T cells sorted from blood. Subset described: CD45RA-negative fraction. CDR3 loop: CASSQGTSTALMKTQYF. Written as DNA, the CDR3 is TGCGCCAGCAGCCAAGGGACTAGCACGGCCTTAATGAAGACCCAGTACTTC.